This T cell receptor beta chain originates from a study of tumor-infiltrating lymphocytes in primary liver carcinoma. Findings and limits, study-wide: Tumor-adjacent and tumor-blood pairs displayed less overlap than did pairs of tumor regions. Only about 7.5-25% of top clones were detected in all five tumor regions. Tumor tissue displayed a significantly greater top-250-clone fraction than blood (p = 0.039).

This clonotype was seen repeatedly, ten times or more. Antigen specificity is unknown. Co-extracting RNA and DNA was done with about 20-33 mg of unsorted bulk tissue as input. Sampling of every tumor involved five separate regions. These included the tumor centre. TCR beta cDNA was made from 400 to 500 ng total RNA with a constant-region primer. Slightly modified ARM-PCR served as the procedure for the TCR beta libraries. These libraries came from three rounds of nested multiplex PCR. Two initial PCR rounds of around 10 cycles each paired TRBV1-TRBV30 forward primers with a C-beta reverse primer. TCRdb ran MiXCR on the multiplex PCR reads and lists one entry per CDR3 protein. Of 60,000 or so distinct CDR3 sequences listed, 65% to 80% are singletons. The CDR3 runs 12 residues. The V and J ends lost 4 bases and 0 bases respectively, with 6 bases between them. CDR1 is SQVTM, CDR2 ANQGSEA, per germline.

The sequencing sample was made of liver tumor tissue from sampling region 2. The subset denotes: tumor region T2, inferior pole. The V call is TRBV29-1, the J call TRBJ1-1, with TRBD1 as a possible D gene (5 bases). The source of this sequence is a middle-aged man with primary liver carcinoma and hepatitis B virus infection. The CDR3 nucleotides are TGCAGCGTTGTGGGGGTGAACACTGAAGCTTTCTTT. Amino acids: CSVVGVNTEAFF.